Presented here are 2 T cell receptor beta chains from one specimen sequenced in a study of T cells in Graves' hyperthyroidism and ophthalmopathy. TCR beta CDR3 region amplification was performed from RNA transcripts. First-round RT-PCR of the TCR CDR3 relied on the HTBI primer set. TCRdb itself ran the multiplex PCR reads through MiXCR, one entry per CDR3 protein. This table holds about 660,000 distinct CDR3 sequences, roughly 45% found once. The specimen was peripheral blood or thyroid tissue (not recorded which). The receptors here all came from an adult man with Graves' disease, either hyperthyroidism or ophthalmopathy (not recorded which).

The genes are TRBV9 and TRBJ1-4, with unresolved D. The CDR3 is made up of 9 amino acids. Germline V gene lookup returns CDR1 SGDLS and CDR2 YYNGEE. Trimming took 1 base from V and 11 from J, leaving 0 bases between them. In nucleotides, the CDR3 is TGTGCCAGCAGCGTAAAACTGTTTTTT. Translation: CASSVKLFF.

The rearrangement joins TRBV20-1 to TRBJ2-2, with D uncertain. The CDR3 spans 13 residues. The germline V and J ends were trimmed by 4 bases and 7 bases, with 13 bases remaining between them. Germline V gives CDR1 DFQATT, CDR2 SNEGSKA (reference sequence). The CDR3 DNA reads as TGCAGTGCTACAGAACGGGTAGGCGGGGAGCTGTTTTTT. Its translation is CSATERVGGELFF.